This TCR beta chain was captured in a study of T-cell reconstitution after alpha-beta-depleted transplantation in children. The V gene end was trimmed by 3 bases and the J gene end by 8 bases; junction bases not matched to a gene: 9. Germline V gene sequence: CDR1 KGHSH, CDR2 LQKENI. This CDR3 has 15 residues. Study results and limitations: At day 60, the high TCRbeta diversity found in some patients originated from recipient T cells and thymic progenitors that had survived. After one year, T-cell counts and TCRbeta diversity mostly came from new T cells. Alpha-beta T cells about two months after transplant reportedly derived from several hundred expanded graft clones.

This clonotype was found many times. Its antigen is unknown. Molecular barcoding with unique molecular identifiers was used for the TCRbeta library. Each CDR3 protein is one row after TCRdb ran MiXCR on the PCR reads. Altogether nearly 250,000 distinct CDR3 sequences are present, around 8% being singletons, with the ten largest covering less than 8%. This clonotype originated in a male patient younger than 18 who had a stem cell transplant for acute lymphoblastic leukemia, so the T cells may come from the graft donor. The sample consisted of PBMCs, mostly from graft donor cells, taken 180 days after TCRalphabeta/CD19-depleted stem cell transplant. The chain links TRBV18 to TRBJ2-3, with 9 nucleotides matching TRBD1. The DNA for the CDR3 is TGTGCCAGCTCACCCACAGGGGGCCTCAAAAGTACGCAGTATTTT. Translating gives CASSPTGGLKSTQYF.